What follows are 27 T cell receptor beta chains derived from one specimen sequenced in a study of Ad26.COV2.S vaccination and SARS-CoV-2 variants. Treatment noted: some 20 received Ad26.COV2.S at low or high dose, single or two shots; 5 received placebo; per-sample allocation not given. Each sample was drawn 63 days after the first injection (of vaccine or placebo). Some clones are missing from TCRdb's copy, which holds only in-frame ones; the method was immunoSEQ multiplex PCR. The top ten clones hold around 1.8% of a sample with 360,000 or so clones, approximately 91% of them seen once. The sample was peripheral blood, taken in a trial of Ad26.COV2.S vaccine versus placebo. These receptors were obtained from a person between 18 and 59 years old who received the Ad26.COV2.S COVID-19 vaccine or a placebo.

V and J are TRBV5-1 and TRBJ2-1; TRBD2 agrees at 8 bases. In germline, CDR1 is SGHRS, CDR2 YFSETQ. The CDR3 is 16 residues long. With V trimmed by 6 bases and J by 9 bases, 17 bases remained unmatched. The CDR3 DNA is TGCGCCAGCAATCTACTAGCGGCCTTAGACAAGGGTGAGCAGTTCTTC. Its translation is CASNLLAALDKGEQFF.

The chain recombines TRBV7-2 with TRBJ1-4; the match to TRBD1 covers 8 bases. Germline V gene sequence: CDR1 SGHTA, CDR2 FQGNSA. Losses at the gene ends were 5 bases for V and 7 bases for J; bases not matched to a gene: 9. The CDR3 is 15 amino acids. The CDR3, as DNA: TGTGCCAGCAGCCCAGGGCAGGGGGCAAGTGAAAAACTGTTTTTT. Its translation: CASSPGQGASEKLFF.

The J gene is TRBJ1-4, the V gene TRBV7-8, with 9 bases that match TRBD1. Germline CDR1 is SGHVS and CDR2 is FQNEAQ. The CDR3 has 21 residues. Trimming at V came to 5 bases and at J to 1 base, leaving 20 bases not matched to a gene. Here the CDR3 reads CASSPTSTLWGQGITNEKLFF. The CDR3 region has the DNA TGTGCCAGCAGCCCAACGTCAACGCTGTGGGGACAGGGAATAACTAATGAAAAACTGTTTTTT.

This clone was observed once. V and J are TRBV30 and TRBJ1-1; D not certain. The CDR3 consists of 13 residues. Trimming removed 0 bases at V and 6 bases at J, with 11 bases between. CDR1 GTSNPN and CDR2 SVGIG come from the germline V gene (reference sequence). The CDR3 DNA reads as TGTGCCTGGAGTGTACATCTACTGCCTGAAGCTTTCTTT. Protein product: CAWSVHLLPEAFF.

The CDR3 loop reads CASSADVSYEQFF. As DNA, the CDR3 is TGTGCCAGCAGTGCCGATGTGAGCTATGAGCAGTTCTTC. This sequence joins TRBV2 and TRBJ2-1; unclear D gene. Trimming removed 4 bases at V and 8 bases at J, with 12 bases between. Germline lookup yields CDR1 SNHLY and CDR2 FYNNEI. The CDR3 totals 13 residues.

V is TRBV11-3 and J is TRBJ2-7, with D tentatively TRBD1 (5 bases). This CDR3 spans 16 amino acids. V was trimmed by 5 bases and J by 2 bases, leaving 19 bases between them. From germline, CDR1 is SGHNT and CDR2 YENEEA. The CDR3 DNA follows: TGTGCCAGCAGCCCGCGAAGTCGGACATTGGCCTACGAGCAGTACTTC. This sequence encodes CASSPRSRTLAYEQYF. Full variable domain (remainder filled in from reference TRBV11-3 and TRBJ2-7): EAGVVQSPRYKIIEKKQPVAFWCNPISGHNTLYWYLQNLGQGPELLIRYENEEAVDDSQLPKDRFSAERLKGVDSTLKIQPAELGDSAVYLCASSPRSRTLAYEQYFGPGTRLTVT.

The rearrangement uses TRBV4-3 and TRBJ2-7, with D possibly being TRBD2 (5 bases). This CDR3 region has 15 residues. Germline V gene lookup returns CDR1 LGHNA and CDR2 YSLEER. V was clipped by 3 bases and J by 1 base, with 13 bases between them. CDR3 sequence reads: CASSHVRGLSYEQYF. The CDR3 region has the DNA TGCGCCAGCAGCCATGTGAGAGGACTTTCCTACGAGCAGTACTTC.

The V and J genes are TRBV6-5 and TRBJ1-1; 8 nucleotides match TRBD1. CDR3 length: 14 amino acids. V lost 1 base and J lost 10; bases outside the gene matches: 8. Per the germline V gene, CDR1 is MNHEY and CDR2 is SVGAGI. This CDR3 reads CASSYFGPQGAAFF. The CDR3 nucleotides are TGTGCCAGCAGTTACTTTGGTCCCCAGGGGGCAGCTTTCTTT.

About this clone: Other DNA sequences in this sample translate to the same CDR3. The chain carries TRBV7-3 and TRBJ2-5; D not resolved. Germline V gives CDR1 SGHTA, CDR2 FQGTGA. The CDR3 is 13 amino acids. Between the trimmed V and J ends, which lost 3 bases and 4 bases, there was a span of 9 bases. CDR3 loop: CASSFGPGETQYF. The CDR3 DNA follows: TGTGCCAGCAGCTTTGGGCCAGGAGAGACCCAGTACTTC. The variable domain in full, completed from reference TRBV7-3 and TRBJ2-5, reads GAGVSQTPSNKVTEKGKYVELRCDPISGHTALYWYRQSLGQGPEFLIYFQGTGAADDSGLPNDRFFAVRPEGSVSTLKIQRTERGDSAVYLCASSFGPGETQYFGPGTRLLVL.

This clone was counted a single time. The CDR3 DNA sequence: TGTGCCAGCAGCTTATGGGGGGCCGAAGATACGCAGTATTTT. Encoded protein: CASSLWGAEDTQYF. V gene TRBV7-9 combines with J gene TRBJ2-3, with D perhaps being TRBD1 or TRBD2 (6 bases each). V was cut by 2 bases and J by 5 bases, with 11 bases left in between. The length of the CDR3 is 14 residues. Germline V CDR1 and CDR2: SEHNR, FQNEAQ (reference sequence).

J is TRBJ2-2 and V is TRBV18; D not certain. This CDR3 comprises 12 residues. In germline, CDR1 is KGHSH, CDR2 LQKENI. The germline V and J ends were trimmed by 6 bases and 2 bases, with 4 bases remaining between them. CDR3 DNA sequence: TGTGCCAGCTCTTTCAACACCGGGGAGCTGTTTTTT. As protein: CASSFNTGELFF. The full variable domain, completed using reference TRBV18 and TRBJ2-2, is NAGVMQNPRHLVRRRGQEARLRCSPMKGHSHVYWYRQLPEEGLKFMVYLQKENIIDESGMPKERFSAEFPKEGPSILRIQQVVRGDSAAYFCASSFNTGELFFGEGSRLTVL.

The CDR3 protein is CASSLSPMAVHNSPLHF. As DNA, the CDR3 is TGTGCCAGCAGTTTATCCCCAATGGCAGTCCATAATTCACCCCTCCACTTT. The chain combines TRBV28 with TRBJ1-6; the D is unclear. With 1 base removed from V and 5 bases from J, the gap between germline ends came to 15 bases. The CDR3 covers 17 residues. Germline values: CDR1 MDHEN, CDR2 SYDVKM. The entire variable domain, with the rest obtained from reference TRBV28 and TRBJ1-6, is as follows: DVKVTQSSRYLVKRTGEKVFLECVQDMDHENMFWYRQDPGLGLRLIYFSYDVKMKEKGDIPEGYSVSREKKERFSLILESASTNQTSMYLCASSLSPMAVHNSPLHFGNGTRLTVT.

This chain connects TRBV11-2 to TRBJ2-6; unclear D gene. CDR1 is SGHAT and CDR2 is FQNNGV in the germline V gene. The V end lost 3 bases, the J end lost 4 bases, and 7 bases lay between the germline ends. The CDR3 spans 14 residues. The CDR3 nucleotides are TGTGCCAGCAGCTTTATGTACGGGGCCAACGTCCTGACTTTC. This gives the protein CASSFMYGANVLTF.

The CDR3 reads CASSSPYEQYF. CDR3 DNA sequence: TGTGCCAGCAGTTCCCCCTACGAGCAGTACTTC. The chain links TRBV6-5 to TRBJ2-7; D call uncertain. CDR1 is MNHEY, CDR2 SVGAGI, per germline. The CDR3 runs to 11 residues. V lost 4 bases and J lost 2, with 3 bases in between.

V usage is TRBV11-2 and J usage is TRBJ2-7; the D call may be TRBD1 or TRBD2 (5 bases each). Germline V gives CDR1 SGHAT, CDR2 FQNNGV. This CDR3 has 14 residues. The V end was cut by 5 bases, the J end by 3 bases, with 14 bases between. The CDR3 nucleotides read TGTGCCAGCAGCAGGGACGCCACCCGCTACGAGCAGTACTTC. Its protein is CASSRDATRYEQYF. Using reference TRBV11-2 and TRBJ2-7 for the parts outside the CDR3, the full variable domain is EAGVAQSPRYKIIEKRQSVAFWCNPISGHATLYWYQQILGQGPKLLIQFQNNGVVDDSQLPKDRFSAERLKGVDSTLKIQPAKLEDSAVYLCASSRDATRYEQYFGPGTRLTVT.

The chain links TRBV11-3 to TRBJ2-7; tentative D call: TRBD2 (5 bases). This CDR3 comprises 12 residues. V gave up 5 bases and J gave up 6 bases, with 11 bases separating them. The V gene's germline CDR1 is SGHNT and CDR2 YENEEA. CDR3 sequence (DNA): TGTGCCAGCAGCCCGGACCGGGGCGAGCAGTACTTC. Encoded protein: CASSPDRGEQYF.

V and J are TRBV13 and TRBJ2-1; no reliable D call. Germline loops: CDR1 PRHDT, CDR2 FYEKMQ (reference sequence). The CDR3 contains 15 residues. The V and J ends lost 5 bases and 5 bases respectively, with 16 bases between them. The CDR3 loop reads CASSGHQSPHNEQFF. The CDR3 DNA is TGTGCCAGCAGCGGGCATCAGTCCCCCCACAATGAGCAGTTCTTC.

The chain carries TRBV4-1 and TRBJ1-2, with 7 bases identical to TRBD1. CDR1 and CDR2 from the germline V gene are MGHRA and YSYEKL. This CDR3 has 13 amino acids. Trimming took 8 bases from V and 2 from J; bases not matched to a gene: 5. Written as DNA, the CDR3 is TGCGCCAGCTCGGGACAGACAAACTATGGCTACACCTTC. Amino acid sequence: CASSGQTNYGYTF.

The CDR3 region has the DNA TGTGCCAGCTCCTTTGAGGCTCAAGAGACCCAGTACTTC. This gives the protein CASSFEAQETQYF. The V call is TRBV7-3, the J call TRBJ2-5; the D is unclear. Trimming removed 8 bases from V and 2 bases from J, with 12 bases in between. Looked up from germline, CDR1 is SGHTA and CDR2 is FQGTGA. This CDR3 has 13 amino acids.

The chain uses TRBV5-1 and TRBJ1-1; no definite D call. V lost 3 bases, J lost 1 base, and 13 bases lay in between. This CDR3 has 15 residues. Per germline, CDR1 SGHRS and CDR2 YFSETQ. The CDR3 DNA is TGCGCCAGCAGCTCGCGGACGGACCGGAACACTGAAGCTTTCTTT. This gives the protein CASSSRTDRNTEAFF.

This sequence joins TRBV11-3 and TRBJ2-7; D is possibly TRBD1 (6 bases). Trimming removed 3 bases at V and 5 bases at J, with 20 bases between. This CDR3 spans 16 amino acids. Germline V gene data show CDR1 as SGHNT and CDR2 as YENEEA. The CDR3 region is CASSFRGQTSTHEQYF. The CDR3 DNA is TGTGCCAGCAGCTTCAGGGGCCAAACTTCAACCCACGAGCAGTACTTC. Together with reference TRBV11-3 and TRBJ2-7, the CDR3 gives the full variable domain: EAGVVQSPRYKIIEKKQPVAFWCNPISGHNTLYWYLQNLGQGPELLIRYENEEAVDDSQLPKDRFSAERLKGVDSTLKIQPAELGDSAVYLCASSFRGQTSTHEQYFGPGTRLTVT.

V and J are TRBV29-1 and TRBJ2-3, with 8 positions matching TRBD2. Germline CDR1 SQVTM, CDR2 ANQGSEA. The J segment lost 4 bases and the V segment lost 1 base, leaving 10 bases of the junction unmatched. The CDR3 runs to 16 residues. CDR3: CSVEVLAGGGSDTQYF. Here the CDR3 DNA reads TGCAGCGTTGAAGTCCTTGCGGGAGGCGGCTCAGATACGCAGTATTTT.

V is TRBV27 and J is TRBJ1-5; the match to TRBD1 covers 9 bases. The trim removed 5 bases at V and 4 bases at J, leaving 9 bases unmatched. CDR3 length equals 16 residues. Germline V gene lookup returns CDR1 MNHEY and CDR2 SMNVEV (reference sequence). For the CDR3, the DNA is TGTGCCAGCAGTGCAGTACCCGGGACAGGGAATCAGCCCCAGCATTTT. This codes for CASSAVPGTGNQPQHF.

This chain uses TRBV28 with TRBJ1-3; possible D gene TRBD1, 6 bases. This CDR3 is built from 14 residues. Germline CDR1 MDHEN, CDR2 SYDVKM. Trimming took off 6 bases at V and 1 base at J, with 10 bases between the two ends. In nucleotides, the CDR3 is TGTGCCAGCAGAGAGGGGGGGTCTGGAAACACCATATATTTT. It codes for CASREGGSGNTIYF.

The genes are TRBV10-3 and TRBJ2-7; 15 bases are shared with TRBD2. CDR3 length: 14 amino acids. The junction had 4 bases not matched to a gene; V was cut back by 9 bases and J by 4 bases. The V gene's germline CDR1 is ENHRY and CDR2 SYGVKD. CDR3 DNA sequence: TGTGCCATGGGGACTAGCGGGAGGATATACGAGCAGTACTTC. Residues: CAMGTSGRIYEQYF.

The V and J genes are TRBV11-2 and TRBJ2-7, with D perhaps matching TRBD1 or TRBD2 (6 bases each). Trimming pared 2 bases from V and 0 bases from J, leaving 8 bases between. Per the germline V gene, CDR1 is SGHAT and CDR2 is FQNNGV. CDR3 size: 14 residues. CDR3 nucleotide sequence: TGTGCCAGCAGCTTATCGGGGGCCTCCTACGAGCAGTACTTC. Translation gives CASSLSGASYEQYF. Together with reference TRBV11-2 and TRBJ2-7, the CDR3 gives the full variable domain: EAGVAQSPRYKIIEKRQSVAFWCNPISGHATLYWYQQILGQGPKLLIQFQNNGVVDDSQLPKDRFSAERLKGVDSTLKIQPAKLEDSAVYLCASSLSGASYEQYFGPGTRLTVT.

The chain has TRBV28 and TRBJ1-2, with D possibly matching TRBD1 (5 bases). Germline CDR1 reads MDHEN; CDR2 reads SYDVKM. CDR3 length: 15 residues. Trimming removed 2 bases from V and 4 bases from J, with 14 bases in between. The CDR3 bases are TGTGCCAGCAGTTTAATCGCCAGGGATAGCTATGGCTACACCTTC. It translates to CASSLIARDSYGYTF.